The rows below give T cell receptor beta chains drawn from one sample of a study of T-cell memory formation after mild COVID-19. TCRdb redid the calling of the 5' RACE reads with MiXCR, one entry per CDR3 protein. The sample holds tens of thousands of distinct CDR3 sequences, about 14% seen once. Sequencing input: PBMCs or a T cell subset sorted from them (not recorded which). These receptors all stem from a man between 18 and 29 years old who had mild COVID-19 (a few samples of this study predate the infection). Cell type and time point are not known. Each CDR3 is given with its conserved first and last residue. The D gene is left open where the match is weak. The size of a clone is reported for some rows only, either as once, few or many, or as a class for expanded clones.

j_call: TRBJ1-1; clone_size: NA; d_call: NA; v_call: TRBV18; cdr3_nt: TGTGCCAGCTCACCATATGGGACGGGAACTGAAGCTTTCTTT; cdr3_aa: CASSPYGTGTEAFF
j_call: TRBJ1-5; clone_size: NA; d_call: NA; v_call: TRBV4-3; cdr3_nt: TGCGCCAGCAGCCAAGCCAGCAATCAGCCCCAGCATTTT; cdr3_aa: CASSQASNQPQHF
j_call: TRBJ1-1; clone_size: medium-sized; d_call: NA; v_call: TRBV14; cdr3_nt: TGTGCCAGCAGCCGGGGAGGGGCTTTGAACACTGAAGCTTTCTTT; cdr3_aa: CASSRGGALNTEAFF
j_call: TRBJ2-3; clone_size: few; d_call: TRBD2; v_call: TRBV6-2/TRBV6-3; cdr3_nt: TGTGCCAGCAGTTACCCTATTCTAGCGGGGGGTGCAGATACGCAGTATTTT; cdr3_aa: CASSYPILAGGADTQYF
j_call: TRBJ2-3; clone_size: NA; d_call: NA; v_call: TRBV28; cdr3_nt: TGTGCCAGCAGTCCGGGGACAACAGATACGCAGTATTTT; cdr3_aa: CASSPGTTDTQYF
j_call: TRBJ2-7; clone_size: NA; d_call: TRBD1; v_call: TRBV4-3; cdr3_nt: TGCGCCAGCAGCCAAGATAGCAGAGGGGGCAACGAGCAGTACTTC; cdr3_aa: CASSQDSRGGNEQYF
j_call: TRBJ2-1; clone_size: NA; d_call: NA; v_call: TRBV2; cdr3_nt: TGTGCCAGCAGAGAGGCTAGAACCTCCTACAATGAGCAGTTCTTC; cdr3_aa: CASREARTSYNEQFF
j_call: TRBJ2-2; clone_size: few; d_call: NA; v_call: TRBV4-3; cdr3_nt: TGCGCCAGCAGCCAAGATCCCTTTTTGTACAGGGAGGTAACCGGGGAGCTGTTTTTT; cdr3_aa: CASSQDPFLYREVTGELFF
j_call: TRBJ2-1; clone_size: few; d_call: NA; v_call: TRBV2; cdr3_nt: TGTGCCAGCAGTGAAGGGTCCGGGACTGTTAATGAGCAGTTCTTC; cdr3_aa: CASSEGSGTVNEQFF
j_call: TRBJ2-3; clone_size: few; d_call: TRBD2; v_call: TRBV10-2; cdr3_nt: TGCGCCAGCAGCGAGCCGACTAGCCAATTTACAGATACGCAGTATTTT; cdr3_aa: CASSEPTSQFTDTQYF
j_call: TRBJ1-2; clone_size: many; d_call: TRBD1; v_call: TRBV6-6; cdr3_nt: TGTGCCAGCAGTACCGGGACAGGGGAGGGCTATGGCTACACCTTC; cdr3_aa: CASSTGTGEGYGYTF
j_call: TRBJ1-1; clone_size: few; d_call: NA; v_call: TRBV7-9; cdr3_nt: TGTGCCAGCAGCTTAGTTCCAGGCGGAACTGAAGCTTTCTTT; cdr3_aa: CASSLVPGGTEAFF
j_call: TRBJ2-3; clone_size: NA; d_call: NA; v_call: TRBV7-3; cdr3_nt: TGTGCCAGCAGCTTAAAGGGCGGGGACACAGATACGCAGTATTTT; cdr3_aa: CASSLKGGDTDTQYF
j_call: TRBJ2-7; clone_size: few; d_call: TRBD2; v_call: TRBV30; cdr3_nt: TGTGCCTGGAGTGTACTGGGAGGGAGCGAGCAGTACTTC; cdr3_aa: CAWSVLGGSEQYF
j_call: TRBJ2-1; clone_size: NA; d_call: TRBD2; v_call: TRBV4-3; cdr3_nt: TGCGCCAGCAGCCCCTCCGGGGGGGCGGGAAATGAGCAGTTCTTC; cdr3_aa: CASSPSGGAGNEQFF
j_call: TRBJ2-1; clone_size: few; d_call: TRBD2; v_call: TRBV11-2; cdr3_nt: TGTGCCAGCAGCTTAGGCGGGGGGGCCCGGAATGAGCAGTTCTTC; cdr3_aa: CASSLGGGARNEQFF
j_call: TRBJ2-7; clone_size: few; d_call: NA; v_call: TRBV12-3/TRBV12-4; cdr3_nt: TGTGCCAGCAGTTTAACCACAGTCTACGAGCAGTACTTC; cdr3_aa: CASSLTTVYEQYF
j_call: TRBJ2-7; clone_size: NA; d_call: NA; v_call: TRBV30; cdr3_nt: TGTGCCTGGACCGATCAGGGTTACGAGCAGTACTTC; cdr3_aa: CAWTDQGYEQYF
j_call: TRBJ2-1; clone_size: few; d_call: NA; v_call: TRBV6-5; cdr3_nt: TGTGCCAGCAGTTACTCGAGTGATAACAATGAGCAGTTCTTC; cdr3_aa: CASSYSSDNNEQFF
j_call: TRBJ1-2; clone_size: few; d_call: NA; v_call: TRBV19; cdr3_nt: TGTGCCAGTATCACCCCCCTGGCCTTCGGTTATGGCTACACCTTC; cdr3_aa: CASITPLAFGYGYTF
j_call: TRBJ1-5; clone_size: few; d_call: NA; v_call: TRBV19; cdr3_nt: TGTGCCACCACCAACAGGGTCAATCAGCCCCAGCATTTT; cdr3_aa: CATTNRVNQPQHF
j_call: TRBJ2-3; clone_size: few; d_call: TRBD1; v_call: TRBV4-3; cdr3_nt: TGCGCCAGCAGCCAGGGGACAGGGCCCAGCACAGATACGCAGTATTTT; cdr3_aa: CASSQGTGPSTDTQYF
j_call: TRBJ2-1; clone_size: NA; d_call: TRBD1; v_call: TRBV19; cdr3_nt: TGTGCCAGTAGTCTCGGACAGGGCTATGAGCAGTTCTTC; cdr3_aa: CASSLGQGYEQFF
j_call: TRBJ2-2; clone_size: NA; d_call: NA; v_call: TRBV4-1; cdr3_nt: TGCGCCAGCAGCCAAGGCCCCCCGAGGACGAAGAACACCGGGGAGCTGTTTTTT; cdr3_aa: CASSQGPPRTKNTGELFF
j_call: TRBJ2-2; clone_size: NA; d_call: NA; v_call: TRBV6-5; cdr3_nt: TGTGCCAGCAGTTTGGCTTCGGGGGAGCTGTTTTTT; cdr3_aa: CASSLASGELFF
j_call: TRBJ2-3; clone_size: NA; d_call: TRBD1; v_call: TRBV18; cdr3_nt: TGTGCCAGCTCACCACCCCTGTGGGACAGGGGGACAGATACGCAGTATTTT; cdr3_aa: CASSPPLWDRGTDTQYF
j_call: TRBJ2-3; clone_size: NA; d_call: NA; v_call: TRBV29-1; cdr3_nt: TGCAGCCTCCTGTGGGATACGCAGTATTTT; cdr3_aa: CSLLWDTQYF
j_call: TRBJ1-4; clone_size: many; d_call: NA; v_call: TRBV5-8; cdr3_nt: TGTGCCAGCAGCTTAAAGGGAGGTCGTTTT; cdr3_aa: CASSLKGGRF
j_call: TRBJ2-1; clone_size: NA; d_call: NA; v_call: TRBV12-3/TRBV12-4; cdr3_nt: TGTGCCAGCAGCTCTCTTCCGGGACAGCGGGACAATGAGCAGTTCTTC; cdr3_aa: CASSSLPGQRDNEQFF
j_call: TRBJ2-7; clone_size: NA; d_call: TRBD1; v_call: TRBV12-3/TRBV12-4; cdr3_nt: TGTGCCAGCAGTAACAGGGGGAGCTCCTACGAGCAGTACTTC; cdr3_aa: CASSNRGSSYEQYF
j_call: TRBJ2-1; clone_size: few; d_call: NA; v_call: TRBV15; cdr3_nt: TGTGCCACCAGCAGGGGCAAGAGCTCCTACAATGAGCAGTTCTTC; cdr3_aa: CATSRGKSSYNEQFF
j_call: TRBJ1-5; clone_size: NA; d_call: NA; v_call: TRBV6-2/TRBV6-3; cdr3_nt: TGTGCCAGCAGTTACGGGGAAAATCAGCCCCAGCATTTT; cdr3_aa: CASSYGENQPQHF
j_call: TRBJ2-3; clone_size: NA; d_call: NA; v_call: TRBV7-2; cdr3_nt: TGTGCCAGCAGCTTTCAGGGAGATACGCAGTATTTT; cdr3_aa: CASSFQGDTQYF
j_call: TRBJ1-5; clone_size: few; d_call: TRBD1; v_call: TRBV4-1; cdr3_nt: TGCGCCAGCAGCCAGACAGGGTCCAACCAGCCCCAGCATTTT; cdr3_aa: CASSQTGSNQPQHF
j_call: TRBJ2-1; clone_size: NA; d_call: TRBD2; v_call: TRBV7-2; cdr3_nt: TGTGCCAGCAGCTTAGGGACTAGCGGGGGCCTGAGCTCCTACAATGAGCAGTTCTTC; cdr3_aa: CASSLGTSGGLSSYNEQFF
j_call: TRBJ2-1; clone_size: NA; d_call: TRBD2; v_call: TRBV7-9; cdr3_nt: TGTGCCAGCAGCTTAGTAGCGGGGGGGCCTCCCAATGAGCAGTTCTTC; cdr3_aa: CASSLVAGGPPNEQFF
j_call: TRBJ2-3; clone_size: many; d_call: NA; v_call: TRBV7-6; cdr3_nt: TGTGCCAGCAGCTTATCGGACAGTCCGTACGGCGCAGATACGCAGTATTTT; cdr3_aa: CASSLSDSPYGADTQYF
j_call: TRBJ2-5; clone_size: many; d_call: NA; v_call: TRBV6-5; cdr3_nt: TGTGCCAGCAGTTACGGGCGTGGGAGGATACCGGAGACCCAGTACTTC; cdr3_aa: CASSYGRGRIPETQYF
j_call: TRBJ1-3; clone_size: NA; d_call: TRBD1; v_call: TRBV9; cdr3_nt: TGTGCCAGCAGCGTAGGGGACAGCTCTGGAAACACCATATATTTT; cdr3_aa: CASSVGDSSGNTIYF
j_call: TRBJ2-7; clone_size: few; d_call: NA; v_call: TRBV5-1; cdr3_nt: TGCGCCAGCAGCTGGGGGGGGACAGGCTCCTACGAGCAGTACTTC; cdr3_aa: CASSWGGTGSYEQYF
j_call: TRBJ2-3; clone_size: many; d_call: TRBD2; v_call: TRBV20-1; cdr3_nt: TGCAGTGCTAGAGATCTAGCGGGGGTCACAGATACGCAGTATTTT; cdr3_aa: CSARDLAGVTDTQYF
j_call: TRBJ1-5; clone_size: NA; d_call: NA; v_call: TRBV6-1; cdr3_nt: TGTGCCAGCAGTGAAGCGGTCCCCGGTGGTAGCAATCAGCCCCAGCATTTT; cdr3_aa: CASSEAVPGGSNQPQHF
j_call: TRBJ2-4; clone_size: few; d_call: NA; v_call: TRBV4-1; cdr3_nt: TGCGCCAGCAGCCAAGAGGGGAACATTCAGTACTTC; cdr3_aa: CASSQEGNIQYF
j_call: TRBJ2-1; clone_size: NA; d_call: NA; v_call: TRBV2; cdr3_nt: TGTGCCAGCATAGCTTCAAGGAACTCCTACAATGAGCAGTTCTTC; cdr3_aa: CASIASRNSYNEQFF
j_call: TRBJ2-7; clone_size: NA; d_call: TRBD1; v_call: TRBV5-1; cdr3_nt: TGCGCCAGCGGGACAGGGAAATCCTACGAGCAGTACTTC; cdr3_aa: CASGTGKSYEQYF
j_call: TRBJ2-7; clone_size: NA; d_call: TRBD1; v_call: TRBV5-1; cdr3_nt: TGCGCCAGCAGCCTAACCGGGACAGCCTACGAGCAGTACTTC; cdr3_aa: CASSLTGTAYEQYF
j_call: TRBJ2-7; clone_size: few; d_call: NA; v_call: TRBV6-5; cdr3_nt: TGTGCCAGCAGTTCGGGGGCATACCCTTCCTACGAGCAGTACTTC; cdr3_aa: CASSSGAYPSYEQYF
j_call: TRBJ2-7; clone_size: few; d_call: NA; v_call: TRBV15; cdr3_nt: TGTGCCACCAGCCCACAGAACCCCTACGAGCAGTACTTC; cdr3_aa: CATSPQNPYEQYF
j_call: TRBJ2-5; clone_size: few; d_call: TRBD1; v_call: TRBV25-1; cdr3_nt: TGTGCCAGCAGTGAAGTTGGGACAGACCAACTGGGGGAGACCCAGTACTTC; cdr3_aa: CASSEVGTDQLGETQYF
j_call: TRBJ2-1; clone_size: few; d_call: NA; v_call: TRBV27; cdr3_nt: TGTGCCAGCAGTTTATTGGAAAGCTCCTACAATGAGCAGTTCTTC; cdr3_aa: CASSLLESSYNEQFF
j_call: TRBJ2-2; clone_size: many; d_call: NA; v_call: TRBV11-2; cdr3_nt: TGTGCCAGCAGCTTAGGACCGAACACCGGGGAGCTGTTTTTT; cdr3_aa: CASSLGPNTGELFF
j_call: TRBJ2-3; clone_size: NA; d_call: TRBD2; v_call: TRBV5-1; cdr3_nt: TGCGCCAGCAAGGGAGCGGGGCCGACAGATACGCAGTATTTT; cdr3_aa: CASKGAGPTDTQYF
j_call: TRBJ2-7; clone_size: NA; d_call: TRBD1; v_call: TRBV2; cdr3_nt: TGTGCCAGCTTCTCCGTCAGGGGGCTGGGGGAGCAGTACTTC; cdr3_aa: CASFSVRGLGEQYF
j_call: TRBJ1-5; clone_size: few; d_call: TRBD1; v_call: TRBV7-9; cdr3_nt: TGTGCCAGCAGCTTCGAGGGGACAGACCCCTATAGCAATCAGCCCCAGCATTTT; cdr3_aa: CASSFEGTDPYSNQPQHF
j_call: TRBJ1-5; clone_size: many; d_call: NA; v_call: TRBV5-1; cdr3_nt: TGCGCCAGCAGCTTGGTACAGGGAAATCAGCCCCAGCATTTT; cdr3_aa: CASSLVQGNQPQHF
j_call: TRBJ1-1; clone_size: few; d_call: NA; v_call: TRBV5-6; cdr3_nt: TGTGCCAGCAGTGGAGGGTTGGGGGCGGGAACTGAAGCTTTCTTT; cdr3_aa: CASSGGLGAGTEAFF
j_call: TRBJ2-7; clone_size: NA; d_call: TRBD1; v_call: TRBV6-2/TRBV6-3; cdr3_nt: TGTGCCAGCAGTCTTGACAGGGGAAGAATCTACGAGCAGTACTTC; cdr3_aa: CASSLDRGRIYEQYF